This TCR beta chain was sequenced during a study of blood T cells in healthy people across ages. Study-level results: The long-lived group displayed more naive CD4+ cells, plus higher diversity, than the aged donors did.

With regard to this clonotype: What it recognizes is unknown.

Alongside a J-beta primer mix, a sample-barcoded 5' primer served in a second PCR lasting roughly 6 to 12 cycles. Every molecule of cDNA carried a tag from a template-switch adaptor with 12 random nucleotides. TCRdb called the 5' RACE reads again in MiXCR, with one record for every CDR3 protein. The sample carries over 1,500,000 distinct CDR3 sequences, around 48% recorded once. CDR3 length: 14 amino acids. Germline V gene sequence: CDR1 SNHLY, CDR2 FYNNEI. V shed 7 bases and J shed 2 bases, with 13 bases lying between them. The sample comprised blood. The source of this sequence is a woman between 40 and 55 years old in good health. The rearrangement uses TRBV2 and TRBJ2-3; perhaps D is TRBD1 or TRBD2 (5 bases each). The chain's CDR3 is CASTTRGDTDTQYF. CDR3 sequence (DNA): TGTGCCAGCACCACTAGGGGTGACACAGATACGCAGTATTTT.